This T cell receptor (beta chain) stems from a study of T cell responses to AZD1222 COVID-19 vaccine. The CDR3 has 14 amino acids. Germline assignment: CDR1 SNHLY and CDR2 FYNNEI. The germline V and J ends were trimmed by 10 bases and 4 bases, with 16 bases remaining between them. Only in-frame clones appear in the TCRdb table, and some are missing; sequencing was by immunoSEQ multiplex PCR. The profile shows over 100,000 clones, 88% of them singletons. Whole-study findings and limits: Reports indicate that nearly half of spike-specific TCRs are directed at unmutated variant regions. Baseline antibody screening turned up just a handful of seropositive AZD1222 recipients. It was only after the peak T cell response that any repertoires were sampled. CD4 TCRs associated with vaccination spanned spike, dominating at 160-218 and 743-854.

With regard to this clone: What it recognizes is unknown.

The chain couples TRBV2 to TRBJ2-2; a possible D gene is TRBD2 (5 bases). Sequenced material: peripheral blood, taken on day 0 of MenACWY control vaccination. This receptor was identified in an adult in good health. CDR3 coding DNA: TGTGCCATCTCAACCCGGGCGGGCACCGGGGAGCTGTTTTTT. Translated: CAISTRAGTGELFF.